These T cell receptor beta chains were read from a single sample in a study of T cell changes during pregnancy in multiple sclerosis. Repertoires were generated with immunoSEQ multiplex PCR, while TCRdb's copy carries only in-frame clones and drops some. The sample records tens of thousands of clones, just over 90% being singletons. Material: CD8+ T cells from peripheral blood mononuclear cells, obtained after pregnancy. These receptors all come from a female donor with multiple sclerosis, enrolled in a pregnancy study. The CDR3 runs from the conserved cysteine through the conserved F or W.

j_gene,v_gene,CDR3aa
TRBJ2-1,TRBV7-9,CASSLERPYNEQFF
TRBJ2-7,TRBV10-1,CASSPGQGKSYEQYF
TRBJ2-5,TRBV2,CASSEALAGPPLEETQYF
TRBJ2-1,TRBV2,CASSRGEMGEQFF
TRBJ2-2,TRBV6-6,CASSTGVDGELFF
TRBJ2-5,TRBV6-5,CASSYPPPGTQYF
TRBJ1-3,TRBV4-2,CASSQDQGSPGNTIYF
TRBJ2-5,TRBV6-5,CASSYRGGQETQYF
TRBJ2-7,TRBV27,CASAKGADEQYF
TRBJ2-3,TRBV9,CASSLTGGNTDTQYF
TRBJ2-7,TRBV5-1,CASSRDRDSYEQYF
TRBJ1-3,TRBV29-1,CSVEENGGNTIYF
TRBJ1-1,TRBV21-1,CASPGTGPEAFF
TRBJ2-7,TRBV19,CASSIAGGPYEQYF
TRBJ1-2,TRBV7-9,CASSSRDRNNGYTF
TRBJ2-7,TRBV7-8,CASSLFRVHEQYF
TRBJ2-1,TRBV27,CASSFRGDEQFF
TRBJ2-7,TRBV9,CASSVAELAAPYYEQYF
TRBJ1-5,TRBV19,CASSTMGDSNQPQHF
TRBJ2-7,TRBV7-2,CASSTLQGSYEQYF
TRBJ2-7,TRBV6-1,CASSDSGGASEQYF
TRBJ2-1,TRBV19,CASSIISPAGASYNEQFF
TRBJ2-7,TRBV27,CASSPLAGGPREQYF
TRBJ2-1,TRBV5-1,CASSLKGQGYYNEQFF
TRBJ1-1,TRBV6-6,CASLTATNTEAFF
TRBJ1-4,TRBV28,CASSLYKARGYNDEKLFF
TRBJ2-2,TRBV25-1,CASRAGGVTGELFF
TRBJ2-5,TRBV7-9,CASSPRGGETQYF
TRBJ2-5,TRBV29-1,CSVTGRTGGKETQYF
TRBJ2-6,TRBV25-1,CASRSGTVTSGANVLTF
TRBJ1-4,TRBV7-9,CASRAGGSNEKLFF
TRBJ1-5,TRBV5-5,CASSWGDSNQPQHF
TRBJ1-2,TRBV29-1,CSVGHIPVFGSQAYGYTF
TRBJ2-1,TRBV5-1,CASSLATSSYNEQFF
TRBJ1-1,TRBV2,CASSEGRMNTEAFF
TRBJ2-5,TRBV19,CASSTPDRGDQETQYF
TRBJ2-3,TRBV7-9,CASSLVGTVSTDTQYF
TRBJ2-7,TRBV13,CASSLRGQRFYEQYF
TRBJ2-7,TRBV7-8,CASRGLSSYEQYF
TRBJ1-5,TRBV30,CAWTLGQGNQPQHF
TRBJ2-5,TRBV11-2,CASSFPEGLAYF
TRBJ1-2,TRBV5-1,CASSSADSPGDGYTF
TRBJ2-7,TRBV4-2,CASSQDGTSGSYEQYF
TRBJ1-1,TRBV7-9,CASSRDWEGEAFF